The clone carrying this TCR beta chain was counted ten times or more. Time point specified: patch test 2, 6 weeks after DPC sensitization. Treatment noted: therapeutic diphenylcyclopropenone sensitization with weekly scalp DPC. RNA extraction used unfractionated whole blood as the source of total RNA. MiXCR was run by TCRdb on the RACE reads, yielding one entry per CDR3 protein. The repertoire has around 360,000 distinct CDR3 sequences, nearly 6.5% of them found once; the top ten carry about 5%. These data originate in a study of human T cells and chemical hapten exposure. This CDR3 contains 12 residues. CDR1 is DFQATT and CDR2 is SNEGSKA in the germline V gene (reference sequence). Trimming shortened V by 5 bases and J by 2 bases, and 10 bases separated the two germline ends.

This TCR was sampled from a woman younger than 35 with alopecia areata. Some clones in this sample may be carry-over from other donors' samples. The sequenced sample was whole blood, obtained in connection with sensitization to the hapten diphenylcyclopropenone (DPC). The chain recombines TRBV20-1 with TRBJ2-7, with no clear D. The CDR3 DNA sequence: TGCAGTGCTCCGACGGAAACCTACGAGCAGTACTTC. Translation: CSAPTETYEQYF.